A single sample gave rise to the 22 T cell receptor beta chains below, sequenced in a study of T cells after yellow fever vaccination. TCRdb fed the 5' RACE reads into MiXCR, producing one record per CDR3 protein. The sample lists about 310,000 distinct CDR3 sequences; approximately 3.9% were seen once. Sequenced material: PBMCs, taken on the day of the yellow fever booster vaccination. The receptor source for this set is a young man who received the YFV17D yellow fever vaccine.

The sample holds many counts of this clonotype. V is TRBV6-5 and J is TRBJ1-1; D gene ambiguous. Germline V gene data show CDR1 as MNHEY and CDR2 as SVGAGI. This CDR3 comprises 13 residues. The V end was cut by 6 bases, the J end by 7 bases, with 15 bases between. The DNA for the CDR3 is TGTGCCAGCAGAGATCCGGACGAAGATGAAGCTTTCTTT. Amino acid sequence: CASRDPDEDEAFF.

This clonotype has ten or more counts. The V gene is TRBV7-6, the J gene TRBJ2-2; D possibly corresponds to TRBD2 (5 bases). Germline lookup yields CDR1 SGHVS and CDR2 FNYEAQ. This CDR3 has 18 residues. V was cut by 1 base and J by 1 base, with 16 bases left in between. For the CDR3, the DNA is TGTGCCAGCAGCTTAGTTCCTAGCAACGGCCTGAACACCGGGGAGCTGTTTTTT. As protein: CASSLVPSNGLNTGELFF.

This clonotype has more than one count but fewer than ten. V gene TRBV9 combines with J gene TRBJ2-1, with TRBD2 matching 11 bases. This CDR3 is 14 amino acids long. Germline CDR1 is SGDLS and CDR2 is YYNGEE. J gave up 10 bases and V 3 bases, and 6 bases lay outside the gene matches. CDR3 in amino acids: CASSGDSGGDEQFF. DNA for the CDR3: TGTGCCAGCAGCGGAGATAGCGGGGGGGACGAGCAGTTCTTC.

This clonotype has just a few counts. V is TRBV12-3 or TRBV12-4 and J is TRBJ1-6; D is ambiguous. V lost 6 bases to trimming and J lost 2 bases, with 11 bases between them. The CDR3 sequence is 15 residues long. DNA for the CDR3: TGTGCCAGCAGCTTGACACCGCCCTATAATTCACCCCTCCACTTT. Translated: CASSLTPPYNSPLHF.

The chain has TRBV5-1 and TRBJ1-1, with D unclear. Germline CDR1 and CDR2: SGHRS and YFSETQ. This CDR3 region has 16 residues. V lost 0 bases to trimming and J lost 1 base, with 13 bases between them. CDR3 DNA sequence: TGCGCCAGCAGCTTGGCCCTCGGGAAGCAGAACACTGAAGCTTTCTTT. Its translation is CASSLALGKQNTEAFF.

The table lists this clonotype with many counts. CDR3 amino acids: CSASWTGSYEQYV. The CDR3 DNA reads as TGCAGTGCTTCCTGGACGGGGTCATACGAGCAGTACGTC. The V and J genes are TRBV20-1 and TRBJ2-7; TRBD2 is a possible D gene (5 bases). This CDR3 comprises 13 residues. From germline, CDR1 is DFQATT and CDR2 SNEGSKA (reference sequence). The V end lost 5 bases, the J end lost 4 bases, and 15 bases lay between the germline ends.

This clonotype was observed many times. The chain has TRBV7-8 and TRBJ2-1; 9 bases agree with TRBD2. Losses at the gene ends were 5 bases for V and 8 bases for J; bases not matched to a gene: 7. The CDR3 spans 14 residues. Looked up from germline, CDR1 is SGHVS and CDR2 is FQNEAQ. CDR3 DNA: TGTGCCAGCAGCCTCAGCGGGGGGTCCCATGAGCAGTTCTTC. This gives the protein CASSLSGGSHEQFF.

At least ten counts were recorded for this clonotype. V is TRBV7-2 and J is TRBJ2-7, with D tentatively TRBD1 (6 bases). The V end lost 6 bases, the J end lost 2 bases, and 17 bases lay between the germline ends. Germline loops: CDR1 SGHTA, CDR2 FQGNSA. CDR3 length: 15 residues. CDR3 bases: TGTGCCAGCAGTCCCAATCCCACAGGGACCTACGAGCAGTACGTC. Residues: CASSPNPTGTYEQYV.

V and J are TRBV11-2 and TRBJ1-1, with a possible D match to TRBD1 (5 bases). This CDR3 has 15 amino acids. Per the germline V gene, CDR1 is SGHAT and CDR2 is FQNNGV. Trimming removed 3 bases from V and 2 bases from J, with 13 bases in between. The CDR3 loop reads CASSLGAGTNTEAFF. As DNA, the CDR3 is TGTGCCAGCAGCTTGGGAGCAGGGACCAACACTGAAGCTTTCTTT. Based on the CDR3 plus reference TRBV11-2 and TRBJ1-1, the full variable domain is EAGVAQSPRYKIIEKRQSVAFWCNPISGHATLYWYQQILGQGPKLLIQFQNNGVVDDSQLPKDRFSAERLKGVDSTLKIQPAKLEDSAVYLCASSLGAGTNTEAFFGQGTRLTVV.

This clonotype showed up many times. The rearrangement joins TRBV4-3 to TRBJ2-3; perhaps D is TRBD1 or TRBD2 (5 bases each). Looked up from germline, CDR1 is LGHNA and CDR2 is YSLEER. The CDR3 has 14 amino acids. The V end lost 0 bases, the J end lost 5 bases, and 9 bases lay between the germline ends. CDR3 in DNA: TGCGCCAGCAGCCAAGAAGGGGCGGGAGATACGCAGTATTTT. Its protein product is CASSQEGAGDTQYF.

This clonotype was counted many times. V usage is TRBV4-2 and J usage is TRBJ2-5, with 9 bases fitting TRBD2. The J segment lost 5 bases and the V segment lost 0 bases, leaving 7 bases of the junction unmatched. The germline gives CDR1 LGHNA, CDR2 YNFKEQ. The CDR3 is 16 amino acids. CDR3 region: CASSQDHSGGGETQYF. Written as DNA, the CDR3 is TGTGCCAGCAGCCAAGATCATAGCGGGGGCGGGGAGACCCAGTACTTC.

This clonotype was counted at least ten times. V gene TRBV20-1 combines with J gene TRBJ1-4; no clear D. The CDR3 has 13 amino acids. The V and J ends lost 3 bases and 2 bases respectively, with 7 bases between them. Germline CDR1 reads DFQATT; CDR2 reads SNEGSKA (reference sequence). For the CDR3, the DNA is TGCAGTGCTAGCACCGGGACTAATGAAAAACTGTTTTTT. Protein product: CSASTGTNEKLFF.

This chain joins TRBV20-1 and TRBJ2-5; D remains unclear. Looked up from germline, CDR1 is DFQATT and CDR2 is SNEGSKA (reference sequence). This CDR3 has 14 residues. The V and J ends lost 0 bases and 5 bases respectively, with 13 bases between them. CDR3 region: CSARDTAGQETQYF. Written as DNA, the CDR3 is TGCAGTGCTAGAGATACAGCTGGCCAGGAGACCCAGTACTTC.

This sequence joins TRBV5-1 and TRBJ2-2; tentatively, D is TRBD2 (6 bases). CDR1 is SGHRS and CDR2 is YFSETQ in the germline V gene. The CDR3 covers 15 residues. Trimming cost V 4 bases and J 7 bases, with 17 bases left between them. CDR3 in amino acids: CASSPEGYASGELFF. As DNA, the CDR3 is TGCGCCAGCAGCCCGGAGGGCTACGCCAGCGGGGAGCTGTTTTTT.

This clonotype was counted ten times or more. The chain combines TRBV4-1 with TRBJ2-1, with 8 bases matching TRBD2. J gave up 5 bases and V 4 bases, and 7 bases lay outside the gene matches. Germline V lookup: CDR1 MGHRA, CDR2 YSYEKL. This CDR3 is 15 amino acids long. CDR3: CASSPFGGADNEQFF. DNA for the CDR3: TGCGCCAGCAGCCCATTCGGGGGGGCCGACAATGAGCAGTTCTTC.

This clonotype was observed a handful of times. The chain joins TRBV7-2 to TRBJ1-1, with a weak D call TRBD1 (6 bases). Trimming took 5 bases from V and 0 from J, leaving 13 bases between them. The CDR3 sequence is 15 residues long. Germline CDR1 SGHTA, CDR2 FQGNSA. This chain's CDR3 is CASSQGSTMNTEAFF. The DNA for the CDR3 is TGTGCCAGCAGCCAGGGGAGTACAATGAACACTGAAGCTTTCTTT.

This clonotype was seen only a few times. This chain uses TRBV12-3 or TRBV12-4 with TRBJ1-2; 7 nucleotides line up with TRBD1. V lost 8 bases, J lost 6 bases, and 15 bases stayed unmatched. The CDR3 consists of 15 residues. DNA for the CDR3: TGTGCCAGCGGGGCCTACAGGGGAAAAAGGAATGGCTACACCTTC. Protein sequence: CASGAYRGKRNGYTF.

This clonotype was picked up many times. The chain uses TRBV12-3 or TRBV12-4 and TRBJ1-5; 7 nucleotides line up with TRBD1. The CDR3 sequence is 14 residues long. The V segment lost 7 bases and the J segment 4 bases; nucleotides outside the gene matches: 7. In DNA, the CDR3 is TGTGCCAGCACTGAGACAGGGAGAAATCAGCCCCAGCATTTT. This translates into CASTETGRNQPQHF.

The table lists this clonotype with many counts. The chain recombines TRBV7-2 with TRBJ2-7, with D uncertain. Looked up from germline, CDR1 is SGHTA and CDR2 is FQGNSA. Trimming removed 2 bases at V and 7 bases at J, with 15 bases between. The CDR3 extends over 14 amino acids. The CDR3 protein is CASSLRSGIGEQYV. Written as DNA, the CDR3 is TGTGCCAGCAGCTTACGATCAGGTATTGGGGAGCAGTACGTC.

In this sample, this clonotype turned up many times. This chain links TRBV15 with TRBJ1-5; 8 bases match TRBD1. Germline trimming cut 5 bases from V and 5 bases from J; bases unmatched to any gene: 8. This CDR3 has 15 residues. CDR1 is LNHNV, CDR2 YYDKDF, per germline (reference sequence). The CDR3 coding sequence is TGTGCCACCAGCCCGCCCGGGACAGGCCATCAGCCCCAGCATTTT. This gives the protein CATSPPGTGHQPQHF. Full variable domain (outside the CDR3, taken from reference TRBV15 and TRBJ1-5): DAMVIQNPRYQVTQFGKPVTLSCSQTLNHNVMYWYQQKSSQAPKLLFHYYDKDFNNEADTPDNFQSRRPNTSFCFLDIRSPGLGDTAMYLCATSPPGTGHQPQHFGDGTRLSIL.

There are many counts of this clonotype. The V gene is TRBV7-3, the J gene TRBJ2-5; D possibly corresponds to TRBD2 (7 bases). The CDR3 has 16 residues. Per germline, CDR1 SGHTA and CDR2 FQGTGA. The ends were cut back, 2 bases at V and 1 base at J, with 14 bases in the middle. CDR3 in amino acids: CASSLYGGGLQETQYF. In nucleotides, the CDR3 is TGTGCCAGCAGCTTATACGGCGGGGGCCTCCAAGAGACCCAGTACTTC.

This clonotype occurred many times. The chain couples TRBV4-3 to TRBJ2-5, with 10 bases aligning to TRBD1. The CDR3 loop spans 16 amino acids. Germline CDR1 LGHNA, CDR2 YSLEER. V shed 4 bases and J 5 bases; nucleotides not matched to a gene: 10. The CDR3 region is CASSPSTGGFSETQYF. As DNA, the CDR3 is TGCGCCAGCAGCCCTTCGACAGGGGGCTTTTCGGAGACCCAGTACTTC.